These T cell receptor beta chains were read from a single sample in a study of PD-1 blockade in mismatch repair-deficient tumors. Profiling relied on immunoSEQ multiplex PCR, and the TCRdb table lists in-frame clones only, not all of them. This table holds some 110,000 clones, around three quarters found once. Specimen: peripheral blood, collected about 60 weeks after starting pembrolizumab. The receptor set was obtained from an adult with mismatch repair-deficient cancer. Each CDR3 is given with its conserved first and last residue. Each record gives: V gene, J gene, clone size, D gene, CDR3 protein, CDR3 DNA. The D gene is left open where the match is weak. Some rows have no size entry. The others give once, few or many, or a class for an expanded clone.

TRBV7-3,TRBJ2-2,-,-,CASSFYPFRESETGELFF,TGTGCCAGCAGCTTTTATCCATTCCGGGAGTCGGAAACCGGGGAGCTGTTTTTT
TRBV27,TRBJ1-5,few,-,CASSLQGGNQPQHF,TGTGCCAGCAGTTTACAGGGAGGCAATCAGCCCCAGCATTTT
TRBV5-4,TRBJ2-7,-,TRBD1,CASSLPPGDREYYEQYF,TGTGCCAGCAGCCTCCCCCCGGGGGACAGGGAGTACTACGAGCAGTACTTC
TRBV6-6,TRBJ2-7,few,TRBD1,CASSYSDRGRYEQYF,TGTGCCAGCAGTTACTCGGACAGGGGCCGCTACGAGCAGTACTTC
TRBV9,TRBJ2-1,-,-,CASSVEDSSYNEQFF,TGTGCCAGCAGCGTAGAAGACAGCTCCTACAATGAGCAGTTCTTC
TRBV5-8,TRBJ1-1,-,-,CASSPWVTGAFF,TGTGCCAGCAGCCCCTGGGTGACTGGGGCTTTCTTT
TRBV11-2,TRBJ2-7,-,-,CASSSPDSYEQYF,TGTGCCAGCAGCTCTCCGGACTCCTACGAGCAGTACTTC
TRBV9,TRBJ2-7,-,-,CASSVRDSSSYEQYF,TGTGCCAGCAGCGTAAGGGATTCAAGCTCCTACGAGCAGTACTTC
TRBV30,TRBJ2-1,-,-,CAWSVGGDNEQFF,TGTGCCTGGAGTGTAGGGGGGGACAATGAGCAGTTCTTC
TRBV9,TRBJ1-2,-,-,CASSVSNGNYGYTF,TGTGCCAGCAGCGTTAGTAACGGAAACTATGGCTACACCTTC
TRBV28,TRBJ1-1,-,TRBD1,CASSPDRAYSSEAFF,TGTGCCAGCAGCCCAGACAGGGCTTATAGCTCTGAAGCTTTCTTT
TRBV18,TRBJ1-2,-,TRBD1,CASSPGQTNYGYTF,TGTGCCAGCTCACCGGGACAGACAAACTATGGCTACACCTTC
TRBV12-5,TRBJ1-1,-,-,CASGFGTVGVNTEAFF,TGTGCTAGTGGTTTCGGGACCGTAGGGGTGAACACTGAAGCTTTCTTT
TRBV15,TRBJ1-3,once,-,CATSRDISSASGNTIYF,TGTGCCACCAGCAGAGATATCTCCTCCGCCTCTGGAAACACCATATATTTT